These 20 T cell receptor beta chains were all obtained from the same sample, sequenced in a study of identical twins. TCRdb used MiXCR to reprocess the 5' RACE reads, holding one entry per CDR3 protein. The sample lists hundreds of thousands of distinct CDR3 sequences; 9% to 15% were seen once. This sample also appeared in a second study, on yellow fever vaccine responses in identical twins.

Input material: PBMCs. The receptors were gathered from a young woman in good health.

This clonotype was picked up a small number of times. The junction differs from germline at one of its ends, possibly a read error. The genes are TRBV6-1 and TRBJ2-5; TRBD2 agrees at 10 bases. Germline loops: CDR1 MNHNS, CDR2 SASEGT. The CDR3 spans 17 residues. Here the CDR3 reads CAGSRLPPSGGQETQYF. In nucleotides, the CDR3 is TGTGCCGGCAGCAGATTACCCCCTAGCGGGGGTCAAGAGACCCAGTACTTC.

The chain couples TRBV29-1 to TRBJ2-1; D not resolved. The CDR3 is made up of 11 amino acids. Germline values: CDR1 SQVTM, CDR2 ANQGSEA. Trimming stripped 3 bases from V and 10 bases from J, with 10 bases between. The CDR3 is CSVDGPQEQFF. The DNA of the CDR3 is TGCAGCGTTGACGGGCCTCAGGAGCAGTTCTTC.

The chain carries TRBV20-1 and TRBJ1-1; perhaps TRBD1 as D (5 bases). The V end was cut by 5 bases, the J end by 10 bases, with 20 bases between. CDR3 size: 13 residues. Germline loops: CDR1 DFQATT, CDR2 SNEGSKA (reference sequence). The CDR3 sequence is CSALFTPSRGAFF. Here the CDR3 DNA reads TGCAGTGCTCTATTTACCCCTTCTAGGGGAGCTTTCTTT.

This rearrangement joins TRBV4-2 to TRBJ2-1; D may be TRBD2 (5 bases). Germline assignment: CDR1 LGHNA and CDR2 YNFKEQ. V lost 4 bases and J 1 base, leaving 14 bases between the germline ends. The CDR3 covers 16 residues. CDR3 residues: CASSPHASGSYNEQFF. CDR3 in DNA: TGTGCCAGCAGCCCCCACGCGAGCGGATCCTACAATGAGCAGTTCTTC.

This clonotype was seen a handful of times. For the CDR3, the DNA is TGTGCCAGCAGGACGGCGACTAATTCACCCCTCCACTTT. This codes for CASRTATNSPLHF. The rearrangement uses TRBV27 and TRBJ1-6, with no clear D. Trimming took off 6 bases at V and 6 bases at J, with 9 bases between the two ends. Germline V lookup: CDR1 MNHEY, CDR2 SMNVEV (reference sequence). The CDR3 contains 13 residues.

This clonotype occurred a few times. The chain combines TRBV5-1 with TRBJ2-3; 10 bases line up with TRBD2. Germline CDR1 is SGHRS and CDR2 is YFSETQ. J lost 3 bases, V lost 1 base, and 14 bases had no gene match. This CDR3 has 19 residues. The CDR3 spells CASSLSSLWLAGETDTQYF. The CDR3 bases are TGCGCCAGCAGCTTGTCCTCCTTATGGCTAGCGGGAGAAACAGATACGCAGTATTTT.

In its sample, this clonotype was seen a few times. V gene TRBV20-1 combines with J gene TRBJ1-2; D remains unclear. The V gene's germline CDR1 is DFQATT and CDR2 SNEGSKA (reference sequence). The CDR3 loop spans 12 amino acids. V lost 3 bases to trimming and J lost 3 bases, with 8 bases between them. The CDR3 DNA reads as TGCAGTGCTAGTTATCGCGACTATGGCTACACCTTC. It encodes CSASYRDYGYTF.

J is TRBJ2-2 and V is TRBV5-6; D is unresolved. Germline V gives CDR1 SGHDT, CDR2 YYEEEE. Trimming took off 4 bases at V and 0 bases at J, with 10 bases between the two ends. The CDR3 sequence is 15 residues long. In nucleotides, the CDR3 is TGTGCCAGCAGCCACGCTCACTCGAACACCGGGGAGCTGTTTTTT. Protein sequence: CASSHAHSNTGELFF.

The chain recombines TRBV24-1 with TRBJ2-2; 9 nucleotides match TRBD1. There are 14 residues in the CDR3. Trimming removed 8 bases from V and 4 bases from J; junction bases left unmatched: 4. Germline CDR1 reads KGHDR; CDR2 reads SFDVKD. CDR3 sequence reads: CATTGTGSTGELFF. DNA of the CDR3: TGTGCCACCACCGGGACAGGGTCCACCGGGGAGCTGTTTTTT.

This clonotype was recorded at least ten times. This sequence joins TRBV6-4 and TRBJ2-2, with D unclear. This CDR3 spans 13 amino acids. Trimming took 0 bases from V and 8 from J, leaving 7 bases between them. Per the germline V gene, CDR1 is MRHNA and CDR2 is SNTAGT. The CDR3 DNA sequence: TGTGCCAGCAGTGACTCGATTCAAGGGGAGCTGTTTTTT. The encoded protein is CASSDSIQGELFF.

The V and J genes are TRBV7-9 and TRBJ1-1; D ambiguous. The V gene's germline CDR1 is SEHNR and CDR2 FQNEAQ (reference sequence). The CDR3 loop spans 13 amino acids. Trimming removed 4 bases at V and 5 bases at J, with 11 bases between. In DNA, the CDR3 is TGTGCCAGCAGCTCCCTCCGAGGAACTGAAGCTTTCTTT. The encoded protein is CASSSLRGTEAFF.

This clonotype was found a few times. The chain joins TRBV4-2 to TRBJ2-3, with 7 bases that match TRBD2. The CDR3 consists of 16 residues. The V segment lost 0 bases and the J segment 5 bases; nucleotides outside the gene matches: 8. Germline V lookup: CDR1 LGHNA, CDR2 YNFKEQ. CDR3: CASSQERTSGRDTQYF. CDR3 nucleotides: TGTGCCAGCAGCCAAGAACGGACTAGTGGCAGAGATACGCAGTATTTT.

This clonotype was found many times. The genes are TRBV24-1 and TRBJ2-7; 9 nucleotides align to TRBD1. Germline values: CDR1 KGHDR, CDR2 SFDVKD. This CDR3 has 14 amino acids. The J segment lost 1 base and the V segment lost 5 bases, leaving 2 bases of the junction unmatched. This chain's CDR3 is CATSGGQGSYEQYF. CDR3 coding DNA: TGTGCCACCAGTGGAGGACAGGGGTCCTACGAGCAGTACTTC.

The sample holds many counts of this clonotype. The rearrangement links TRBV6-1 to TRBJ2-3; TRBD1 agrees at 9 bases. Germline values: CDR1 MNHNS, CDR2 SASEGT. The V gene end was trimmed by 2 bases and the J gene end by 6 bases; junction bases not matched to a gene: 9. This CDR3 is built from 16 residues. The CDR3 loop is CASSEIPGQGMDTQYF. CDR3 coding DNA: TGTGCCAGCAGTGAAATCCCGGGACAGGGTATGGATACGCAGTATTTT.

The rearrangement joins TRBV4-2 to TRBJ2-4; 11 nucleotides match TRBD2. After removal of 1 base from V and 3 bases from J, the junction contained 11 bases not matched to a gene. This CDR3 spans 19 amino acids. CDR1 LGHNA and CDR2 YNFKEQ come from the germline V gene. The CDR3 coding sequence is TGTGCCAGCAGCCAAGGAGGACTAGCGGGCCCCGTAGGCAAAAACATTCAGTACTTC. Translated: CASSQGGLAGPVGKNIQYF.

This clonotype was counted between two and nine times. The chain employs TRBV20-1 and TRBJ1-5; 7 bases align to TRBD1. The CDR3 totals 15 residues. Germline V gene sequence: CDR1 DFQATT, CDR2 SNEGSKA (reference sequence). With V trimmed by 0 bases and J by 3 bases, 5 bases remained unmatched. The CDR3 DNA reads TGCAGTGCTAGAGAAGCAGGGGGGGACAATCAGCCCCAGCATTTT. It yields the protein CSAREAGGDNQPQHF.

There are a few counts of this clonotype. The rearrangement joins TRBV9 to TRBJ2-5; perhaps D is TRBD1 or TRBD2 (5 bases each). The V end was cut by 0 bases, the J end by 5 bases, with 14 bases between. CDR1 and CDR2 (germline): SGDLS, YYNGEE. The length of the CDR3 is 15 residues. CDR3 coding DNA: TGTGCCAGCAGCGTAGGAGGGAACTGGGGGGAGACCCAGTACTTC. Its translation: CASSVGGNWGETQYF.

The rearrangement joins TRBV5-6 to TRBJ2-1, with 8 bases matching TRBD2. V lost 3 bases to trimming and J lost 2 bases; unmatched junction nucleotides: 13. Per germline, CDR1 SGHDT and CDR2 YYEEEE. This CDR3 contains 18 residues. CDR3 in DNA: TGTGCCAGCAGCTCGCCCCTCTCTCCGGGAGGGGCCTACAATGAGCAGTTCTTC. It codes for CASSSPLSPGGAYNEQFF.

This rearrangement joins TRBV20-1 to TRBJ2-5; D call uncertain. The CDR3 contains 14 residues. Germline V gene lookup returns CDR1 DFQATT and CDR2 SNEGSKA (reference sequence). The V and J ends lost 3 bases and 4 bases respectively, with 15 bases between them. The CDR3 sequence is CSASLGLGVETQYF. Written as DNA, the CDR3 is TGCAGTGCTAGTCTTGGTCTGGGTGTAGAGACCCAGTACTTC.

The J gene is TRBJ2-2, the V gene TRBV9; 8 bases line up with TRBD2. J gave up 0 bases and V 4 bases, and 5 bases lay outside the gene matches. This CDR3 has 16 residues. Germline lookup yields CDR1 SGDLS and CDR2 YYNGEE. The CDR3 nucleotides are TGTGCCAGCAGCCCAAGCGGGGGCGCGAACACCGGGGAGCTGTTTTTT. This translates into CASSPSGGANTGELFF.